Detailed here is one TCR beta chain. Other DNA sequences in this sample translate to the same CDR3. Unmatched junction bases numbered 0, after V lost 3 bases and J lost 7 bases. This CDR3 comprises 12 residues. Germline-derived CDR1 and CDR2 are SEHNR and FQNEAQ (reference sequence). These data originate in a study of blood T cell repertoires in COVID-19. Libraries were prepared by immunoSEQ multiplex PCR; TCRdb keeps only in-frame clonotypes and omits some of them. The repertoire has tens of thousands of clones, over 85% of them found once; the top ten carry around 2.1%. The chain carries TRBV7-9 and TRBJ1-2, with TRBD1 matching over 9 bases. The sequence was collected from a man aged 50 to 60 with acute or convalescent COVID-19. Sample: peripheral blood. CDR3 protein: CASSLDRGGYTF. Here the CDR3 DNA reads TGTGCCAGCAGCTTGGACAGGGGTGGCTACACCTTC.